The T cell receptor beta chain under discussion was sequenced for a study of CD8+CD57+ T cells in acquired aplastic anemia listed by TCRdb under 2018. Background for the entire study: A mean of approximately 3 ug of DNA, ranging from 0.2 to 27.4 ug, was extracted from sorted CD4+ and CD8+ cells. Healthy donor samples averaged roughly 9.8 million reads for CD4+ and 11 million to 14 million for CD8+ cells.

To note about this clonotype: The clone's antigen remains unknown. The junction departs from germline at one end; a sequencing error may be responsible.

What the research found in general, with its limitations: Patients and healthy controls showed no significant difference in CD8+ Simpson's diversity (P=0.060). Roughly 30 CD8+ CDR3 sequences were shared between patients and controls but appeared highly expressed in patients and within their immunodominant clones.

CDR1 and CDR2 (SGHVS, FNYEAQ) derive from the germline V gene. Inclusive of the bounding cysteine and phenylalanine, the CDR3 is 14 residues long. Only the CDR3 region is kept as DNA, spanning 42 bases read in frame from base 1. In the study, sorted CD4+ and CD8+ blood T cells from patients with severe aplastic anemia and from healthy subjects underwent deep sequencing of TCR repertoires. Ficoll-Paque density gradient centrifugation was used to isolate peripheral blood mononuclear cells. Before DNA was extracted, CD4+ and CD8+ T cells were sorted using either FACS or magnetic beads. Genomic DNA served as template for TCR beta VDJ combination and CDR3 sequence profiling. An Illumina HiSeq 2000 was used for TCR repertoire sequencing. Per the original workflow: Repertoire assessment relied on Simpson's diversity index, CDR3 size and DJ length profiles, and TRBV/TRBJ rearrangement plots. The most abundant DNA sequence in the deep sequencing data was defined as the immunodominant clone. CDR3 amino acid sequences were screened for sharing across subjects and were compared with published repertoires and the VDJdb database. TCRdb cleaned the public reads at Q25 with fastp, built clones with MiXCR and kept in-frame beta chains. Rows matching on CDR3 protein sequence are summarized as one entry with the most common DNA and genes. Here the V and J calls rest on TCRdb's processing, not on the authors' analysis. The sample yields more than 100,000 distinct CDR3 sequences; about 46% were counted once. The ten largest clones capture about 2.5% of the sample.

Recombination linked TRBV7-6 to TRBJ1-6; no D gene can be assigned with confidence. This sequence originates from a human donor in good health, serving as a control. Sequencing was performed on sorted CD4+, CD8+, or CD8+CD57+ T cells (not recorded which) from PBMCs. The CDR3 is CAGSPAGTDSPLHF. The nucleotide sequence reads as follows: TGTGCCGGCAGCCCGGCGGGCACGGATTCACCCCTCCACTTT.